These T cell receptor beta chains were read from a single sample in a study of T cell changes during pregnancy in multiple sclerosis. Clones were sequenced by immunoSEQ multiplex PCR, and TCRdb holds only the in-frame ones, with some missing. The sample has roughly 59,000 clones; approximately 93% are singletons. Specimen: CD8+ T cells from peripheral blood mononuclear cells, collected in the second trimester of pregnancy. These TCRs come from a female donor with multiple sclerosis, enrolled in a pregnancy study. The CDR3 runs from the conserved cysteine through the conserved F or W. The D gene is left open where the match is weak. Clone size is stated in some rows and not others, as once, few, many or a class when expanded.

TRBJ2-7,TRBD2,once,TRBV5-1,CASSLSSGSGYEQYF,TGCGCCAGCAGCTTGAGCAGCGGGAGCGGCTACGAGCAGTACTTC
TRBJ2-7,-,-,TRBV7-9,CASSLQGSVYEQYF,TGTGCCAGCAGCTTACAGGGGTCGGTCTACGAGCAGTACTTC
TRBJ2-1,-,-,TRBV14,CASSHRWESNNEQFF,TGTGCCAGCAGCCATCGATGGGAGTCTAACAATGAGCAGTTCTTC
TRBJ2-1,TRBD2,-,TRBV28,CASRHSGYNEQFF,TGTGCCAGCAGGCATAGCGGGTACAATGAGCAGTTCTTC
TRBJ1-5,-,-,TRBV27,CASSYPGQPQHF,TGTGCCAGCAGTTACCCCGGGCAGCCCCAGCATTTT
TRBJ1-1,TRBD1,-,TRBV9,CASSPGDSRNTEAFF,TGTGCCAGCAGCCCCGGGGACAGCCGGAACACTGAAGCTTTCTTT
TRBJ2-2,-,few,TRBV6-5,CASRGRKANTGELFF,TGTGCCAGCAGGGGGAGGAAAGCGAACACCGGGGAGCTGTTTTTT
TRBJ2-1,TRBD2,-,TRBV27,CASGLAGVYNEQFF,TGTGCCAGCGGTCTAGCGGGAGTCTACAATGAGCAGTTCTTC
TRBJ1-1,TRBD1,-,TRBV7-9,CASSFGDRTEAFF,TGTGCCAGCAGCTTTGGGGACAGAACTGAAGCTTTCTTT
TRBJ2-7,-,-,TRBV7-9,CASSFRERYEQYF,TGTGCCAGCAGCTTCCGGGAACGCTACGAGCAGTACTTC
TRBJ2-6,-,-,TRBV6-1,CASSVTGTSGANVLTF,TGTGCCAGCAGTGTAACAGGAACCTCTGGGGCCAACGTCCTGACTTTC
TRBJ2-7,TRBD1,-,TRBV27,CASSLGTGYEQYF,TGTGCCAGCAGTTTAGGGACAGGGTACGAGCAGTACTTC
TRBJ2-1,TRBD2,once,TRBV7-3,CASSVGLAGSYNEQFF,TGTGCCAGCAGCGTAGGACTAGCGGGGTCCTACAATGAGCAGTTCTTC
TRBJ1-2,TRBD1,-,TRBV28,CASTAMGTGANGYTF,TGTGCCAGCACCGCGATGGGGACAGGGGCAAATGGCTACACCTTC
TRBJ2-1,TRBD2,-,TRBV15,CATSTGLADYNEQFF,TGTGCCACCAGCACTGGACTAGCCGATTACAATGAGCAGTTCTTC
TRBJ1-5,TRBD1,once,TRBV6-6,CASIHRTGYANQPQHF,TGTGCCAGCATTCATAGGACAGGCTATGCCAATCAGCCCCAGCATTTT
TRBJ1-1,-,-,TRBV5-4,CASSLEQQNTEAFF,TGTGCCAGCAGCTTGGAACAACAGAACACTGAAGCTTTCTTT